The 10 T cell receptor beta chains in this list originate from one sample, sequenced in a study of shared clonotypes between healthy human individuals. Data came from immunoSEQ multiplex PCR; TCRdb stores just in-frame clones and leaves some out. Among 2 million to 2.5 million clones, roughly 95% were seen once, and the ten largest hold roughly 0.13%. Sequencing was performed on naive CD4+ T cells sorted from blood. As to subset: CD45RA+ positively selected. Every receptor here comes from a man younger than 30 in good health.

The chain has TRBV12-5 and TRBJ1-5; D is unresolved. V lost 3 bases and J 2 bases, leaving 17 bases between the germline ends. Germline CDR1 reads LGHNT; CDR2 reads FRNRAP. This CDR3 is built from 17 residues. The DNA of the CDR3 is TGTGCTAGTGGTTTAAAGGCCGGGGTTACGGGCAATCAGCCCCAGCATTTT. Translated: CASGLKAGVTGNQPQHF. Full variable domain (missing parts from reference TRBV12-5 and TRBJ1-5): DARVTQTPRHKVTEMGQEVTMRCQPILGHNTVFWYRQTMMQGLELLAYFRNRAPLDDSGMPKDRFSAEMPDATLATLKIQPSEPRDSAVYFCASGLKAGVTGNQPQHFGDGTRLSIL.

The chain couples TRBV7-8 to TRBJ2-1, with unresolved D. Germline loops: CDR1 SGHVS, CDR2 FQNEAQ. CDR3 size: 14 residues. The germline V and J ends were trimmed by 1 base and 6 bases, with 10 bases remaining between them. The CDR3, as DNA: TGTGCCAGCAGCTTAGTAGTTGGTAGCAATGAGCAGTTCTTC. Translation: CASSLVVGSNEQFF.

This chain joins TRBV5-6 and TRBJ2-1; 7 bases match TRBD1. V dropped 0 bases and J dropped 2; count of bases not matched to a gene: 2. Per the germline V gene, CDR1 is SGHDT and CDR2 is YYEEEE. CDR3 size: 15 residues. The CDR3 DNA sequence: TGTGCCAGCAGCTTGGAGGGGGCCCCCTACAATGAGCAGTTCTTC. This gives the protein CASSLEGAPYNEQFF.

The chain couples TRBV28 to TRBJ2-7; unclear D gene. Trimming shortened V by 3 bases and J by 0 bases, and 24 bases separated the two germline ends. This CDR3 is 19 amino acids long. Per the germline V gene, CDR1 is MDHEN and CDR2 is SYDVKM. The chain's CDR3 is CASSFKVVGPTVSSYEQYF. CDR3 DNA sequence: TGTGCCAGCAGTTTTAAGGTTGTAGGGCCCACCGTTAGCTCCTACGAGCAGTACTTC.

The chain combines TRBV5-1 with TRBJ2-5, with D perhaps TRBD2 (6 bases). Germline lookup yields CDR1 SGHRS and CDR2 YFSETQ. V lost 2 bases to trimming and J lost 4 bases, with 18 bases between them. This CDR3 has 16 residues. CDR3 amino acids: CASSFDVGLSVETQYF. The CDR3 nucleotides read TGCGCCAGCAGCTTTGACGTAGGACTATCGGTAGAGACCCAGTACTTC.

Of note for this clone: Other DNA sequences in the same sample also yield this CDR3. The chain recombines TRBV27 with TRBJ1-2; D is perhaps TRBD1 (5 bases). Per germline, CDR1 MNHEY and CDR2 SMNVEV (reference sequence). Trimming took 6 bases from V and 5 from J, leaving 10 bases between them. CDR3 size: 12 residues. As DNA, the CDR3 is TGTGCCAGCAGACGCACAGGATATGGCTACACCTTC. Residues: CASRRTGYGYTF.

This chain joins TRBV5-6 and TRBJ2-7; TRBD1 agrees at 9 bases. CDR3 length: 15 residues. V dropped 3 bases and J dropped 3; count of bases not matched to a gene: 7. Germline V CDR1 and CDR2: SGHDT, YYEEEE. Written as DNA, the CDR3 is TGTGCCAGCAGCTCGGAGGGACAGGGAATCTACGAGCAGTACTTC. Amino acid sequence: CASSSEGQGIYEQYF. The full variable domain, rest sourced from reference TRBV5-6 and TRBJ2-7, is DAGVTQSPTHLIKTRGQQVTLRCSPKSGHDTVSWYQQALGQGPQFIFQYYEEEERQRGNFPDRFSGHQFPNYSSELNVNALLLGDSALYLCASSSEGQGIYEQYFGPGTRLTVT.

V and J are TRBV10-3 and TRBJ1-6; a possible D gene is TRBD1 (5 bases). The germline CDR1 and CDR2 sequences are ENHRY and SYGVKD. The CDR3 totals 12 residues. Trimming shortened V by 6 bases and J by 8 bases, and 8 bases separated the two germline ends. The CDR3 region has the DNA TGTGCCATCAGCGGGGGGGATTCACCCCTCCACTTT. Translated: CAISGGDSPLHF.

J is TRBJ1-6 and V is TRBV6-5; no firm D call. Germline V gene lookup returns CDR1 MNHEY and CDR2 SVGAGI. Trimming took off 0 bases at V and 3 bases at J, with 9 bases between the two ends. The CDR3 has 16 amino acids. The CDR3 reads CASSYSTAIYNSPLHF. CDR3 sequence (DNA): TGTGCCAGCAGTTACTCTACAGCCATCTATAATTCACCCCTCCACTTT.

V and J are TRBV25-1 and TRBJ1-2, with D tentatively TRBD1 (5 bases). The CDR3 consists of 13 residues. V was clipped by 6 bases and J by 4 bases, with 12 bases between them. Germline lookup yields CDR1 MGHDK and CDR2 SYGVNS. The CDR3 region is CASRGDGPYGYTF. The CDR3 DNA is TGTGCCAGCAGGGGGGACGGGCCCTATGGCTACACCTTC.